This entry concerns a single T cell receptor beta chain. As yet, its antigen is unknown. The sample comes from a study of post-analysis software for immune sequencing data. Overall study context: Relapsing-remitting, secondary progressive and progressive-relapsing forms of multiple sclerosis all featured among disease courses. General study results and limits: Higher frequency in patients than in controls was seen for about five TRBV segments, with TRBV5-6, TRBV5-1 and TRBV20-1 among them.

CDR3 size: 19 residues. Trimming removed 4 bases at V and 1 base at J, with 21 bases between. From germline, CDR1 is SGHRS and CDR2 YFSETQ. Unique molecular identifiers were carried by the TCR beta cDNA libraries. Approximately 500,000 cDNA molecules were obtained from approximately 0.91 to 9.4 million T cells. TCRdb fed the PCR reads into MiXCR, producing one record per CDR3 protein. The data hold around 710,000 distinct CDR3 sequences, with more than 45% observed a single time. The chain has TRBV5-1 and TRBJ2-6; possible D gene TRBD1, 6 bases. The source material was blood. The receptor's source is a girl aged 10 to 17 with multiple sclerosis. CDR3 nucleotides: TGCGCCAGCAGCCTCCCCCCCACTGACAGGTTATCTGGGGCCAACGTCCTGACTTTC. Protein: CASSLPPTDRLSGANVLTF.